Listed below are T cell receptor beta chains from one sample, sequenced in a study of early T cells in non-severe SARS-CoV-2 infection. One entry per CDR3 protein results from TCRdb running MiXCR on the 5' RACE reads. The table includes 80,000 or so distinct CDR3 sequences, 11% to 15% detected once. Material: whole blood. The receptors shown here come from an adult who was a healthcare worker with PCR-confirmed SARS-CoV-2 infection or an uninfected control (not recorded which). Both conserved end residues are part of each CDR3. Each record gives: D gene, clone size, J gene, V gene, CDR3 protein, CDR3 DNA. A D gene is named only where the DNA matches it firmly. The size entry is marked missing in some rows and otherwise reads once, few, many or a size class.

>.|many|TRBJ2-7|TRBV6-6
CASSYDGAGVTYEQYF
TGTGCCAGCAGTTACGACGGGGCAGGGGTCACCTACGAGCAGTACTTC
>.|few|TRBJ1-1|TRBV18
CASSPRVNTEAFF
TGTGCCAGCTCACCACGAGTAAACACTGAAGCTTTCTTT
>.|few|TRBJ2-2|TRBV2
CASKTGRTGLGNIKELFF
TGTGCCAGCAAGACGGGGAGGACGGGGCTGGGGAACATCAAGGAGCTGTTTTTT
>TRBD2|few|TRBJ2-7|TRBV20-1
CSAKGLAGGSYEQYF
TGCAGTGCTAAGGGACTAGCGGGCGGTTCCTACGAGCAGTACTTC
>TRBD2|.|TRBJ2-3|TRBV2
CASIRTSDADTQYF
TGTGCCAGCATCAGGACTAGCGATGCAGATACGCAGTATTTT
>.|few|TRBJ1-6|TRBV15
CATQDSDSPLHF
TGTGCCACTCAGGACTCGGATTCACCCCTCCACTTT
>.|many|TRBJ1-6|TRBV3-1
CASSLRGRDNSPLHF
TGTGCCAGCAGCCTGAGGGGCCGCGATAATTCACCCCTCCACTTT
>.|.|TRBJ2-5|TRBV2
CASSEWAEEDF
TGTGCCAGCAGTGAGTGGGCGGAAGAGGACTTC
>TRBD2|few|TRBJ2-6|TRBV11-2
CASQVAGAPSGANVLTF
TGTGCCTCCCAGGTCGCGGGAGCCCCCTCTGGGGCCAACGTCCTGACTTTC
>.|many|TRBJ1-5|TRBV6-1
CASSEVFWTGGQPQHF
TGTGCCAGCAGTGAAGTGTTCTGGACCGGCGGTCAGCCCCAGCATTTT
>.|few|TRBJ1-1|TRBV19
CASSVGSNTEAFF
TGTGCCAGTAGTGTGGGATCGAACACTGAAGCTTTCTTT
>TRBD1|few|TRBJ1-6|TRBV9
CASSAETDRSPLHF
TGTGCCAGCAGCGCGGAAACGGACAGGTCACCCCTCCACTTT
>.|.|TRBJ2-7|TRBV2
CASSERGPYEQYF
TGTGCCAGCAGTGAGAGGGGTCCTTACGAGCAGTACTTC
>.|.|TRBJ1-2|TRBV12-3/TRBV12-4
CATTGNYGYTF
TGTGCCACCACAGGGAACTATGGCTACACCTTC
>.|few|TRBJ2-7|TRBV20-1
CSARARAYEQYF
TGCAGTGCTAGAGCCAGGGCCTACGAGCAGTACTTC
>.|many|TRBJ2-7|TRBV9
CASSTEDNHEQYF
TGTGCCAGCAGCACCGAGGACAACCACGAGCAGTACTTC
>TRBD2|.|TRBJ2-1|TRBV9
CASSSSPQRGAYEQFF
TGTGCCAGCAGCTCCAGCCCCCAGCGGGGGGCGTATGAGCAGTTCTTC
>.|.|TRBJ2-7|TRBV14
CASSSLSESSYEQYF
TGTGCCAGCAGCTCCCTCAGCGAGAGCTCCTACGAGCAGTACTTC
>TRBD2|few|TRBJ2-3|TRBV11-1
CASSSFAGVTDTQYF
TGTGCCAGCAGCTCCTTCGCGGGAGTAACAGATACGCAGTATTTT
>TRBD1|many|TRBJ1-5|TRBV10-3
CAIGETGPQPQHF
TGTGCCATCGGGGAGACAGGGCCTCAGCCCCAGCATTTT
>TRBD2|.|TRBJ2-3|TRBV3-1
CASSQLAGGLQDTQYF
TGTGCCAGCAGCCAACTAGCGGGGGGCCTACAAGATACGCAGTATTTT
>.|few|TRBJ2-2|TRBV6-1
CASRETESNTGELFF
TGTGCCAGCAGGGAGACGGAGTCGAACACCGGGGAGCTGTTTTTT
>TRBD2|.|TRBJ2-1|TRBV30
CAWIYGGTSPRYEQFF
TGTGCCTGGATTTACGGGGGGACTAGCCCCCGTTATGAGCAGTTCTTC
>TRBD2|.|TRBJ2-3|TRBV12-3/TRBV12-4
CASRPSLAGEKDTQYF
TGTGCCAGCAGACCTAGTCTAGCGGGAGAGAAAGATACGCAGTATTTT